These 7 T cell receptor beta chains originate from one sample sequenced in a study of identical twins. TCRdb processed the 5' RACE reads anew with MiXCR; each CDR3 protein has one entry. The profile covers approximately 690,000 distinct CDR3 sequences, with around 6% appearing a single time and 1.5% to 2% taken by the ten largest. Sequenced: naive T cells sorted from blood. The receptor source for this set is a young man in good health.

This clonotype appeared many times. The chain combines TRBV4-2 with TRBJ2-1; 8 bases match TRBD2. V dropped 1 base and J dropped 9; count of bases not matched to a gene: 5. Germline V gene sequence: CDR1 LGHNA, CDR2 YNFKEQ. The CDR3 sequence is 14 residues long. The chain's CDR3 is CASSQAGGATEQFF. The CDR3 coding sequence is TGTGCCAGCAGCCAAGCGGGGGGGGCGACTGAGCAGTTCTTC.

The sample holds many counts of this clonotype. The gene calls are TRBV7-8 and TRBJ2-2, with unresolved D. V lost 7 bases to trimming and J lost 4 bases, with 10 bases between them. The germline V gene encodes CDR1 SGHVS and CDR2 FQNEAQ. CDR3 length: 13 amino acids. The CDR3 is CASTSRSTGELFF. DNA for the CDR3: TGTGCCAGCACTTCACGCAGCACCGGGGAGCTGTTTTTT. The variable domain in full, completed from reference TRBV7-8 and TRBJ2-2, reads GAGVSQSPRYKVAKRGQDVALRCDPISGHVSLFWYQQALGQGPEFLTYFQNEAQLDKSGLPSDRFFAERPEGSVSTLKIQRTQQEDSAVYLCASTSRSTGELFFGEGSRLTVL.

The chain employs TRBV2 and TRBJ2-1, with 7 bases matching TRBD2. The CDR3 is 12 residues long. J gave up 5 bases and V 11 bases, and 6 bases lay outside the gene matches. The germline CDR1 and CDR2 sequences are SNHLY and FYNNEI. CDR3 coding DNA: TGTGCCCCTGGCGGGAGTAACAATGAGCAGTTCTTC. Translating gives CAPGGSNNEQFF.

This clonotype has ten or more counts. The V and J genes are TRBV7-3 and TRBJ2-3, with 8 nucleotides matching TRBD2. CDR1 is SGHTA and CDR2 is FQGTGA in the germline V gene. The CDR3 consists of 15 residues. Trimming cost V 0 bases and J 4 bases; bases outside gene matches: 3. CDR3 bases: TGTGCCAGCAGCTTAACGCGGGAGGCCTCAGATACGCAGTATTTT. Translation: CASSLTREASDTQYF. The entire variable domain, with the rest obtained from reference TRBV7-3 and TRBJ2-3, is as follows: GAGVSQTPSNKVTEKGKYVELRCDPISGHTALYWYRQSLGQGPEFLIYFQGTGAADDSGLPNDRFFAVRPEGSVSTLKIQRTERGDSAVYLCASSLTREASDTQYFGPGTRLTVL.

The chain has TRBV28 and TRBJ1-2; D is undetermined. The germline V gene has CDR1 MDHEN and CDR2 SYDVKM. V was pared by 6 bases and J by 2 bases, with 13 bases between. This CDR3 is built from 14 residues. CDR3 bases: TGTGCCAGCAGCTCTAGAGCGGTGAACTATGGCTACACCTTC. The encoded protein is CASSSRAVNYGYTF.

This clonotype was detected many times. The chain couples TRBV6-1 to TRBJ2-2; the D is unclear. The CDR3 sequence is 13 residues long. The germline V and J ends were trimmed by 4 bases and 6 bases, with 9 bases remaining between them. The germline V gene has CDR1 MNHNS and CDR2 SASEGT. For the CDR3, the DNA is TGTGCCAGCAGTGTCCGGACGGCCGGGGAGCTGTTTTTT. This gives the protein CASSVRTAGELFF.

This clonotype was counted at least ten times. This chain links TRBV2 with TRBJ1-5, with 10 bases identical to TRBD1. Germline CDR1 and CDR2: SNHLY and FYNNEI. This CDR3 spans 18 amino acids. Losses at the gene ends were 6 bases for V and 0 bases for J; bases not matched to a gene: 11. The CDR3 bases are TGTGCCAGCAGGTCGACAGGGGGCCCGGCCTATAGCAATCAGCCCCAGCATTTT. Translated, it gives CASRSTGGPAYSNQPQHF.